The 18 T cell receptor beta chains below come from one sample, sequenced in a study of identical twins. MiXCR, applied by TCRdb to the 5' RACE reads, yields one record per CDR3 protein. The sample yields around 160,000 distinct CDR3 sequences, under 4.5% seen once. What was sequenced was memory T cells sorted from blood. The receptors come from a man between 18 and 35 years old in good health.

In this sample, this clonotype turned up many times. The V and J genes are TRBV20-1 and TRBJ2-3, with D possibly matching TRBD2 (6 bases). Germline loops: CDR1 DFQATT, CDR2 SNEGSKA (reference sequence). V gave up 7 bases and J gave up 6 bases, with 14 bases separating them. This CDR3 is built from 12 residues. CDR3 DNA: TGCAGTGAACTAGCCGGCCGGGATACGCAGTATTTT. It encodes CSELAGRDTQYF.

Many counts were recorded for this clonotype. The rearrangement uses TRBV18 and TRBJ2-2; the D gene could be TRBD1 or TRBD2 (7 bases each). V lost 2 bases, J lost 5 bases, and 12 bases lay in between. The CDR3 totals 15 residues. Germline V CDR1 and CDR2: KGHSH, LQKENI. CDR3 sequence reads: CASSPGTAGTGELFF. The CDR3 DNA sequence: TGTGCCAGCTCACCAGGGACAGCGGGGACCGGGGAGCTGTTTTTT.

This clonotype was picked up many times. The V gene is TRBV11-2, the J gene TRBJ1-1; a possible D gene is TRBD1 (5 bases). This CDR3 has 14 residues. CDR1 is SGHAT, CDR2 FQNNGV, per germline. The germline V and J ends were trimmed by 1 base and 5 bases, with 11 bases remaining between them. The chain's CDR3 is CASSLAGRGTEAFF. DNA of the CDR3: TGTGCCAGCAGCTTAGCGGGTCGGGGGACTGAAGCTTTCTTT.

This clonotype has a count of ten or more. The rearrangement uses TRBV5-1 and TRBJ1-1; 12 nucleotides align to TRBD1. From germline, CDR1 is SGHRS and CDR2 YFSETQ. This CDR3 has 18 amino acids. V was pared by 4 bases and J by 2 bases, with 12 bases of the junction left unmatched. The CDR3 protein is CASSGGSGTGGFNTEAFF. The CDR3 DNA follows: TGCGCCAGCAGCGGGGGATCCGGGACAGGGGGCTTTAACACTGAAGCTTTCTTT.

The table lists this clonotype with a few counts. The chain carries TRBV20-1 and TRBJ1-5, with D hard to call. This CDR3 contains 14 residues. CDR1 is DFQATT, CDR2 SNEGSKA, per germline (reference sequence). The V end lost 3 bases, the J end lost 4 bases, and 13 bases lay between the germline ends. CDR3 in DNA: TGCAGTGCTAGTCCTACAGAGCCAAATCAGCCCCAGCATTTT. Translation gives CSASPTEPNQPQHF.

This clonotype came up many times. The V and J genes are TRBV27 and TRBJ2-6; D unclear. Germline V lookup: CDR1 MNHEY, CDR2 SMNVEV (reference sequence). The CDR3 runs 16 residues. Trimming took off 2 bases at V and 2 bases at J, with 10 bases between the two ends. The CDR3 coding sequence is TGTGCCAGCAGTTTAACCCCTCACCCTGGGGCCAACGTCCTGACTTTC. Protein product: CASSLTPHPGANVLTF.

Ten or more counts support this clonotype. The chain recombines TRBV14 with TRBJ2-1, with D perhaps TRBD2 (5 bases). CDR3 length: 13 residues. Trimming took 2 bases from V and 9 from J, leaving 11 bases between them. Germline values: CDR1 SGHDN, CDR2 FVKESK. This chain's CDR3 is CASSQIPGSEQFF. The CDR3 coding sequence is TGTGCCAGCAGCCAAATTCCGGGAAGTGAGCAGTTCTTC.

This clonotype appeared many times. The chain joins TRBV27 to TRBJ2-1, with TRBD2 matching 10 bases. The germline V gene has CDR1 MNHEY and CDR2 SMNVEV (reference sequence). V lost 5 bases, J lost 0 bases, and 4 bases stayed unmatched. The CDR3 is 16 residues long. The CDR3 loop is CASSPASGSSYNEQFF. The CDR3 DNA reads TGTGCCAGCAGTCCCGCTAGCGGGAGCTCCTACAATGAGCAGTTCTTC.

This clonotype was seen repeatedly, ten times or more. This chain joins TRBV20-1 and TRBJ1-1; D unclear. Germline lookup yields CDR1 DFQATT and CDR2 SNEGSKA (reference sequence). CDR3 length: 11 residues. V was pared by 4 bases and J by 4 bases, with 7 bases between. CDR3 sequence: CSAIKSTEAFF. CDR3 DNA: TGCAGTGCTATAAAGAGCACTGAAGCTTTCTTT.

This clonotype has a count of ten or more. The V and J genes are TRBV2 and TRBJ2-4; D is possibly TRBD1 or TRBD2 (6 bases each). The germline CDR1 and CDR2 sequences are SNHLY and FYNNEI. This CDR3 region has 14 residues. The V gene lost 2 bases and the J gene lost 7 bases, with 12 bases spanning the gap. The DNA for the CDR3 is TGTGCCAGCAGTGAAATAGGAGGGGGGAACATTCAGTACTTC. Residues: CASSEIGGGNIQYF.

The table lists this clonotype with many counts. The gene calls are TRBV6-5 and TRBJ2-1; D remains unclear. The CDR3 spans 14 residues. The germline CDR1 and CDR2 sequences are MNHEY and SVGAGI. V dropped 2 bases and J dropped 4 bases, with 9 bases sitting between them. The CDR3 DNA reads TGTGCCAGCAGTTACGGGCAGGTATACAATGAGCAGTTCTTC. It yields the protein CASSYGQVYNEQFF.

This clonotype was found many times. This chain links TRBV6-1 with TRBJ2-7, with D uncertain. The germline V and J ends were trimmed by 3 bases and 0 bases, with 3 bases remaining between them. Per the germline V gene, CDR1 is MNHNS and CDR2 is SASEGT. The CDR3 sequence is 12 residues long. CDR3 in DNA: TGTGCCAGCAGTGAGCGCTCCTACGAGCAGTACTTC. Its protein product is CASSERSYEQYF.

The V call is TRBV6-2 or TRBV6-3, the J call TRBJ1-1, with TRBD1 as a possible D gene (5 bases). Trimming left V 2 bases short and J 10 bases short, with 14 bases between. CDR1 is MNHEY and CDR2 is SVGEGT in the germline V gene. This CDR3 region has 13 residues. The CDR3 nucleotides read TGTGCCAGCAGTTACGACAGCCGTAATGGAGCTTTCTTT. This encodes CASSYDSRNGAFF.

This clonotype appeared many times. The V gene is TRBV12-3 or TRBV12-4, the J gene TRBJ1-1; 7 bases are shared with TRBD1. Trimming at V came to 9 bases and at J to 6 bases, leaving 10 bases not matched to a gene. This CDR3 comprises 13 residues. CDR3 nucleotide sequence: TGTGCCAGTCTAAGGGGGCGGGTGGCTGAAGCTTTCTTT. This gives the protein CASLRGRVAEAFF.

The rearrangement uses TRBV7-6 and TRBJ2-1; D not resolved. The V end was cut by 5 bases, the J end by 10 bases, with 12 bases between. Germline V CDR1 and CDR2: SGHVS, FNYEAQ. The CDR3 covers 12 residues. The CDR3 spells CASSPVGSEQFF. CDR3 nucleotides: TGTGCCAGCAGCCCGGTGGGCAGCGAGCAGTTCTTC.

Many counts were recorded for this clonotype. The CDR3 reads CASSRAGVTEAFF. The CDR3 DNA is TGTGCCAGCAGCCGGGCAGGAGTCACTGAAGCTTTCTTT. The rearrangement uses TRBV3-1 and TRBJ1-1; D not resolved. V was clipped by 4 bases and J by 4 bases, with 10 bases between them. The CDR3 sequence is 13 residues long. Germline-derived CDR1 and CDR2 are LGHDT and YNNKEL (reference sequence).

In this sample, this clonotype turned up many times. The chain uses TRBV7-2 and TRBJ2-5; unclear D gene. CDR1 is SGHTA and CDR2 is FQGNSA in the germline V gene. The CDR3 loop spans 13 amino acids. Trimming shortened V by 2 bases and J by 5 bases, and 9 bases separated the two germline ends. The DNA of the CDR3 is TGTGCCAGCAGCTTAATGGGGTCTGAGACCCAGTACTTC. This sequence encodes CASSLMGSETQYF.

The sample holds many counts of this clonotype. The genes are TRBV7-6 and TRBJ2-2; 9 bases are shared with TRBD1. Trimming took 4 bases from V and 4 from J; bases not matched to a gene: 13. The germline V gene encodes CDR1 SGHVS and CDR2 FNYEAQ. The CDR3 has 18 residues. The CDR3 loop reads CASSSGESGTGLTGELFF. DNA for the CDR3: TGTGCCAGCAGCTCGGGAGAGTCCGGGACAGGGCTCACCGGGGAGCTGTTTTTT.